Below are 15 T cell receptor beta chains sequenced from a single sample in a study of shared clonotypes between healthy human individuals. Terminally differentiated effector memory CD45RA+ cells were left out of the naive CD8 fraction, which was CD45RO-negative and positively selected for CCR7. Data came from immunoSEQ multiplex PCR; TCRdb stores just in-frame clones and leaves some out. This table holds some 600,000 clones, approximately 96% found once. The material sequenced was naive CD8+ T cells sorted from blood. These receptors were obtained from a woman aged 25 to 39 in good health.

As concerns this clone: The same CDR3 arises from other DNA sequences in this sample as well. The J gene is TRBJ2-3, the V gene TRBV28, with a tentative D call TRBD1 (6 bases). Germline-derived CDR1 and CDR2 are MDHEN and SYDVKM. The V end lost 4 bases, the J end lost 2 bases, and 10 bases lay between the germline ends. The CDR3 covers 14 residues. CDR3 region: CASSSDRYTDTQYF. CDR3 coding DNA: TGTGCCAGCAGTTCTGACAGGTACACAGATACGCAGTATTTT.

This chain uses TRBV7-8 with TRBJ2-7; D gene uncertain. This CDR3 has 16 residues. Per germline, CDR1 SGHVS and CDR2 FQNEAQ. The V end was cut by 1 base, the J end by 2 bases, with 15 bases between. The DNA of the CDR3 is TGTGCCAGCAGCTTAGAAGCCGGGCGGCCTCCCTACGAGCAGTACTTC. It codes for CASSLEAGRPPYEQYF.

This chain uses TRBV7-2 with TRBJ1-2, with D possibly being TRBD1 (6 bases). V lost 3 bases and J lost 6, with 11 bases in between. CDR1 is SGHTA and CDR2 is FQGNSA in the germline V gene. This CDR3 comprises 13 residues. CDR3 DNA: TGTGCCAGCAGCTTTTCACAGGGCAATGGCTACACCTTC. It yields the protein CASSFSQGNGYTF.

V is TRBV11-1 and J is TRBJ2-7; D is perhaps TRBD1 (6 bases). The germline V and J ends were trimmed by 3 bases and 1 base, with 7 bases remaining between them. The germline gives CDR1 SGHAT, CDR2 FQDESV (reference sequence). The CDR3 has 13 amino acids. The CDR3 DNA reads as TGTGCCAGCAGCTTGGGGGCATCCTACGAGCAGTACTTC. This codes for CASSLGASYEQYF.

The chain joins TRBV28 to TRBJ2-7; D ambiguous. The CDR3 is 15 residues long. CDR1 is MDHEN and CDR2 is SYDVKM in the germline V gene. Trimming removed 4 bases at V and 2 bases at J, with 15 bases between. The CDR3 protein is CASSYDGRMTYEQYF. As DNA, the CDR3 is TGTGCCAGCAGTTATGACGGACGGATGACCTACGAGCAGTACTTC.

This chain connects TRBV6-5 to TRBJ2-2; the D gene is possibly TRBD1 (5 bases). Trimming pared 0 bases from V and 11 bases from J, leaving 13 bases between. The CDR3 covers 14 residues. The germline V gene encodes CDR1 MNHEY and CDR2 SVGAGI. The CDR3 nucleotides read TGTGCCAGCAGTTACTCGAGCCAGGGTTACGAGCTGTTTTTT. Translating it yields CASSYSSQGYELFF.

V gene TRBV19 combines with J gene TRBJ2-1; D possibly corresponds to TRBD1 (5 bases). Trimming left V 5 bases short and J 1 base short, with 12 bases between. From germline, CDR1 is LNHDA and CDR2 SQIVND (reference sequence). The CDR3 has 15 amino acids. Here the CDR3 reads CASSSSAGSYNEQFF. The CDR3 bases are TGTGCCAGTAGTTCCTCGGCAGGGTCCTACAATGAGCAGTTCTTC.

V and J are TRBV19 and TRBJ2-3, with D perhaps TRBD2 (5 bases). The CDR3 is 15 amino acids. Trimming took 3 bases from V and 0 from J, leaving 10 bases between them. Germline CDR1 reads LNHDA; CDR2 reads SQIVND (reference sequence). The chain's CDR3 is CASSMDGGSTDTQYF. The DNA for the CDR3 is TGTGCCAGTAGTATGGACGGAGGAAGCACAGATACGCAGTATTTT.

V usage is TRBV6-5 and J usage is TRBJ2-5; D remains unclear. This CDR3 has 14 residues. Deletions cut 2 bases from V and 2 bases from J, with 9 bases between. CDR1 is MNHEY, CDR2 SVGAGI, per germline. This chain's CDR3 is CASSYGVLQETQYF. The CDR3 nucleotides are TGTGCCAGCAGTTACGGGGTCCTACAAGAGACCCAGTACTTC.

The chain employs TRBV7-9 and TRBJ2-1, with 10 positions matching TRBD2. V shed 4 bases, J shed 4 bases, and the junction held 4 bases outside the gene matches. This CDR3 comprises 15 residues. The germline V gene encodes CDR1 SEHNR and CDR2 FQNEAQ (reference sequence). The CDR3 reads CASSYSSGRYNEQFF. The CDR3 region has the DNA TGTGCCAGCAGCTACTCTAGCGGGAGATACAATGAGCAGTTCTTC.

This chain joins TRBV2 and TRBJ2-1, with D perhaps matching TRBD1 or TRBD2 (6 bases each). V was cut by 11 bases and J by 9 bases, with 23 bases left in between. This CDR3 comprises 14 residues. In germline, CDR1 is SNHLY, CDR2 FYNNEI. CDR3 coding DNA: TGTGCCCTGTCAGGGGAGGCGGGTGGGACTGAGCAGTTCTTC. Encoded protein: CALSGEAGGTEQFF.

The chain joins TRBV13 to TRBJ2-2; 9 nucleotides align to TRBD2. The CDR3 covers 16 residues. Germline assignment: CDR1 PRHDT and CDR2 FYEKMQ (reference sequence). V shed 7 bases and J 5 bases; nucleotides not matched to a gene: 11. CDR3: CASTAGREGRTGELFF. The CDR3 nucleotides are TGTGCCAGCACTGCTGGGCGGGAGGGCCGTACCGGGGAGCTGTTTTTT.

The V and J genes are TRBV27 and TRBJ2-5; TRBD1 matches 9 bases. Germline V gene lookup returns CDR1 MNHEY and CDR2 SMNVEV (reference sequence). V shed 2 bases and J 5 bases; nucleotides not matched to a gene: 6. The CDR3 covers 15 residues. DNA of the CDR3: TGTGCCAGCAGTTTAGGAACAGGGGGCCCGGAGACCCAGTACTTC. It yields the protein CASSLGTGGPETQYF.

The genes are TRBV28 and TRBJ2-5, with D perhaps matching TRBD2 (6 bases). Between the trimmed V and J ends, which lost 9 bases and 5 bases, there was a span of 16 bases. CDR1 is MDHEN, CDR2 SYDVKM, per germline. This CDR3 has 13 amino acids. The CDR3 nucleotides are TGTGCCAGTTCGGGCTTCGGAGGGGAGACCCAGTACTTC. Translation gives CASSGFGGETQYF. Full variable domain (missing parts from reference TRBV28 and TRBJ2-5): DVKVTQSSRYLVKRTGEKVFLECVQDMDHENMFWYRQDPGLGLRLIYFSYDVKMKEKGDIPEGYSVSREKKERFSLILESASTNQTSMYLCASSGFGGETQYFGPGTRLLVL.

The gene calls are TRBV28 and TRBJ1-6; D is undetermined. Germline loops: CDR1 MDHEN, CDR2 SYDVKM. The CDR3 is made up of 12 amino acids. Trimming pared 5 bases from V and 7 bases from J, leaving 6 bases between. The CDR3: CASSPGNSPLHF. The CDR3 nucleotides read TGTGCCAGCAGTCCTGGAAATTCACCCCTCCACTTT.